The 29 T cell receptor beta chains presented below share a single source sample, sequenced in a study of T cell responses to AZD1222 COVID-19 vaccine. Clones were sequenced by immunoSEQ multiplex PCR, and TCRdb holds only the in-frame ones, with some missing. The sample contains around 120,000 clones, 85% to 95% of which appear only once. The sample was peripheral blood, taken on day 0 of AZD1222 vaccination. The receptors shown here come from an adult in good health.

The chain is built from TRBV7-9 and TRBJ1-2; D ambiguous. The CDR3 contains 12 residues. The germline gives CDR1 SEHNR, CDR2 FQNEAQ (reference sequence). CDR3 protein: CVGSREDYGYTF. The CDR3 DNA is TGTGTCGGGAGTCGGGAGGACTATGGCTACACCTTC.

CDR3 amino acids: CASSLGDRVTYEQYF. CDR3 nucleotides: TGTGCCAGCAGCCTTGGAGACAGGGTGACCTACGAGCAGTACTTC. The J gene is TRBJ2-7, the V gene TRBV9; 7 positions agree with TRBD1. In germline, CDR1 is SGDLS, CDR2 YYNGEE. With 4 bases clipped from V and 2 bases from J, the junction kept 9 bases outside the gene matches. The CDR3 runs 15 residues.

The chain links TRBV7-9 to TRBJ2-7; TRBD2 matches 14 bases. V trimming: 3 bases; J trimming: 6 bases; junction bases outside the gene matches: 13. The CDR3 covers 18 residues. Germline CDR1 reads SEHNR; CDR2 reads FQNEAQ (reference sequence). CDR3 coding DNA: TGTGCCAGCAGCTTCTTTGGGACTAGCGGGAGTTGGTCGGGCGAGCAGTACTTC. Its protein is CASSFFGTSGSWSGEQYF.

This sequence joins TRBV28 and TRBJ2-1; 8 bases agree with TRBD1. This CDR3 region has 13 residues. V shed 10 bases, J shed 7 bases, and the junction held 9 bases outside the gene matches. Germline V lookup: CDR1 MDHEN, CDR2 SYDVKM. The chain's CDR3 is CATFPQGANEQFF. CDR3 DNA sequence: TGTGCCACTTTCCCGCAGGGGGCTAATGAGCAGTTCTTC.

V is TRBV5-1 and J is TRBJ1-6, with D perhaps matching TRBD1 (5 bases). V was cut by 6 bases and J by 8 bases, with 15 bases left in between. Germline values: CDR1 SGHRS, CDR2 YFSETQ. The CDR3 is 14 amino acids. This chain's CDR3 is CASTGETGDSPLHF. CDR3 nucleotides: TGCGCCAGCACTGGGGAGACGGGGGATTCACCCCTCCACTTT.

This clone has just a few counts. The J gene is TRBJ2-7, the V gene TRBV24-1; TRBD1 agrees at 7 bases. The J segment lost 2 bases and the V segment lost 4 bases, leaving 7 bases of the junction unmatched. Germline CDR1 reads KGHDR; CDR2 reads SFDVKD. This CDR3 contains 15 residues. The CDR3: CATSETGVPTYEQYF. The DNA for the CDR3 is TGTGCCACCAGTGAAACAGGGGTCCCGACCTACGAGCAGTACTTC.

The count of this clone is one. DNA for the CDR3: TGTGCCAGCAGCATGGGACTAGCGGGAGGATCCCGGGATGAGCAGTTCTTC. Its translation is CASSMGLAGGSRDEQFF. The V gene is TRBV21-1, the J gene TRBJ2-1; the table's D call TRBD2 went unverified against the DNA. TRBV21-1 is tagged as a pseudogene. There are 17 residues in the CDR3.

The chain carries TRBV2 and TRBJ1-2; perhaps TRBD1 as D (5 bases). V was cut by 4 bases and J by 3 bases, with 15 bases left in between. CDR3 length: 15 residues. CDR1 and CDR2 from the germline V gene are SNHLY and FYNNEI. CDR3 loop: CASSAQGFVDYGYTF. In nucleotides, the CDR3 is TGTGCCAGCAGTGCCCAGGGATTTGTCGACTATGGCTACACCTTC.

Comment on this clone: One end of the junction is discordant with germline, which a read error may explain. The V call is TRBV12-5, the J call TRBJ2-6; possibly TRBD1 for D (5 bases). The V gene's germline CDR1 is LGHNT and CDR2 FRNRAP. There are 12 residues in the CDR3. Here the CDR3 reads CASGFTQENPAF. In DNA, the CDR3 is TGTGCTAGTGGTTTTACACAGGAAAATCCGGCGTTT.

CDR3 residues: CASSLWDREYF. As DNA, the CDR3 is TGTGCCAGCAGTTTATGGGACAGGGAGTACTTC. The chain has TRBV28 and TRBJ2-7, with 8 bases identical to TRBD1. J lost 11 bases, V lost 0 bases, and 0 bases had no gene match. Germline lookup yields CDR1 MDHEN and CDR2 SYDVKM. The CDR3 runs to 11 residues.

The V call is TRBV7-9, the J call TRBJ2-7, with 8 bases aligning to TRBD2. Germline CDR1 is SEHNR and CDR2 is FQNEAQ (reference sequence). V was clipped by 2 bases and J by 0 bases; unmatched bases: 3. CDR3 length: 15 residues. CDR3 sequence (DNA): TGTGCCAGCAGCTTATTAGCGGGGAGCTCCTACGAGCAGTACTTC. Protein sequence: CASSLLAGSSYEQYF. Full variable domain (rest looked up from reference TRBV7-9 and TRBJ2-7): DTGVSQNPRHKITKRGQNVTFRCDPISEHNRLYWYRQTLGQGPEFLTYFQNEAQLEKSRLLSDRFSAERPKGSFSTLEIQRTEQGDSAMYLCASSLLAGSSYEQYFGPGTRLTVT.

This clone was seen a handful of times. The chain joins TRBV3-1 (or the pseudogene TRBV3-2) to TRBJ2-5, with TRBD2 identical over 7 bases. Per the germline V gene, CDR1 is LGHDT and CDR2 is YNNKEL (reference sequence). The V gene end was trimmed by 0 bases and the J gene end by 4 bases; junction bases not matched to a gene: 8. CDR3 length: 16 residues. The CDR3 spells CASSQETPWGGETQYF. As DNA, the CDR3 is TGTGCCAGCAGCCAAGAAACCCCATGGGGGGGAGAGACCCAGTACTTC.

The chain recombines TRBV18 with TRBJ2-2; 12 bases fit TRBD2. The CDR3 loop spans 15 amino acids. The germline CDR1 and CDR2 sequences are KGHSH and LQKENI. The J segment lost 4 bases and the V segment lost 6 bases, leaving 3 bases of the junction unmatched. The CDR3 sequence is CASSPTSGGTGELFF. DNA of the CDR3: TGTGCCAGCTCGCCGACTAGCGGGGGCACCGGGGAGCTGTTTTTT.

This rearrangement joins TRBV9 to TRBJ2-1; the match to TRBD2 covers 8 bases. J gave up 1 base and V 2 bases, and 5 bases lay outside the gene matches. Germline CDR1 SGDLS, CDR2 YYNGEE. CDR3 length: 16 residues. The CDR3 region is CASSVSGTISYNEQFF. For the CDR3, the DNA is TGTGCCAGCAGCGTTAGCGGGACTATATCCTACAATGAGCAGTTCTTC.

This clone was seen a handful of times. For the CDR3, the DNA is TGTGCCAGCAGTGAGGGGACAGCGAAAGCCGCGAATAATTCACCCCTCCACTTT. It encodes CASSEGTAKAANNSPLHF. This chain links TRBV6-1 with TRBJ1-6; 7 nucleotides agree with TRBD1. CDR3 length equals 18 residues. Per the germline V gene, CDR1 is MNHNS and CDR2 is SASEGT. Unmatched junction bases numbered 13, after V lost 3 bases and J lost 5 bases.

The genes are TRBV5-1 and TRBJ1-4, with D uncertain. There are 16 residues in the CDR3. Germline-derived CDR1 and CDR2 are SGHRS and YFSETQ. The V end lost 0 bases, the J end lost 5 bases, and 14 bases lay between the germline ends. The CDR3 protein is CASSLAESYGNEKLFF. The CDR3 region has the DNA TGCGCCAGCAGCTTGGCGGAGTCGTACGGGAATGAAAAACTGTTTTTT.

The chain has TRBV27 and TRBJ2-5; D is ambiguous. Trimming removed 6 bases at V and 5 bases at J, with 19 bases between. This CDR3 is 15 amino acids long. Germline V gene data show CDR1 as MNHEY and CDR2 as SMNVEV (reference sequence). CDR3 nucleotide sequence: TGTGCCAGCAGATCCGTGCTGGCGGCTTGGGAGACCCAGTACTTC. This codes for CASRSVLAAWETQYF.

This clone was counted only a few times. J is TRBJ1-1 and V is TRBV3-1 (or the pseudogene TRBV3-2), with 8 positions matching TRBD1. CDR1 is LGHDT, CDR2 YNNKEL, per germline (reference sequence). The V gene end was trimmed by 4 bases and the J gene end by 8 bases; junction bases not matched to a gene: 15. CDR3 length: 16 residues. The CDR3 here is CASSPLGEAGGPEAFF. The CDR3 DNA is TGTGCCAGCAGCCCCCTAGGTGAGGCAGGGGGCCCCGAAGCTTTCTTT.

DNA for the CDR3: TGTGCCAGCAGCCCAAGGTTGGGTCCCGAGCAGTTCTTC. It translates to CASSPRLGPEQFF. This chain uses TRBV7-9 with TRBJ2-1, with D unclear. The V gene's germline CDR1 is SEHNR and CDR2 FQNEAQ (reference sequence). The CDR3 covers 13 residues. Deletions cut 5 bases from V and 10 bases from J, with 15 bases between.

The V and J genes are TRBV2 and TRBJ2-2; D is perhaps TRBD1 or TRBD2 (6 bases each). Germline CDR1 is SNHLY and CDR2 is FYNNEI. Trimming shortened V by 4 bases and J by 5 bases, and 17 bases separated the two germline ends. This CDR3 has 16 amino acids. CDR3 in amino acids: CASSGRDTLVTGELFF. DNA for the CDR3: TGTGCCAGCAGTGGGCGGGACACGTTAGTTACCGGGGAGCTGTTTTTT.

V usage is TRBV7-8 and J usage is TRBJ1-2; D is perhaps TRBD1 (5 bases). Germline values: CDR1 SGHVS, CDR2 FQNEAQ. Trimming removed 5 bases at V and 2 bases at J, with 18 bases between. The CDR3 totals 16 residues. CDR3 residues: CASSPTPSTANYGYTF. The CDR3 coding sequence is TGTGCCAGCAGCCCGACCCCATCGACAGCAAACTATGGCTACACCTTC.

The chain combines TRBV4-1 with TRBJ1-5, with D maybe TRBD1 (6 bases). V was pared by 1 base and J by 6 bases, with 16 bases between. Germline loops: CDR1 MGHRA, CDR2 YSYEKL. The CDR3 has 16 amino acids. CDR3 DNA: TGCGCCAGCAGCCAAGGGCCAGGGGTGAAGGGTCAGCCCCAGCATTTT. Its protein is CASSQGPGVKGQPQHF.

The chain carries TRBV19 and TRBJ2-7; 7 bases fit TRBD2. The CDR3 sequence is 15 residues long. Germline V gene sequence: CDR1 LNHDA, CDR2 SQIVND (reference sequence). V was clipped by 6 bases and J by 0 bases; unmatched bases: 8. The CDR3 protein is CASRGRGSSSYEQYF. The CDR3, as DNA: TGTGCCAGTAGAGGGAGGGGCTCGAGCTCCTACGAGCAGTACTTC. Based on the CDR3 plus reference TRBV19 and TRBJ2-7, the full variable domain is DGGITQSPKYLFRKEGQNVTLSCEQNLNHDAMYWYRQDPGQGLRLIYYSQIVNDFQKGDIAEGYSVSREKKESFPLTVTSAQKNPTAFYLCASRGRGSSSYEQYFGPGTRLTVT.

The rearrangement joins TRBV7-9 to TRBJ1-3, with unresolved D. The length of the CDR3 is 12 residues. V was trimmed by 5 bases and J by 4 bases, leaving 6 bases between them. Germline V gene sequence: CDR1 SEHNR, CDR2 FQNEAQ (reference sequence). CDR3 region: CASSPPGNTIYF. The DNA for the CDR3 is TGTGCCAGCAGCCCCCCAGGAAACACCATATATTTT.

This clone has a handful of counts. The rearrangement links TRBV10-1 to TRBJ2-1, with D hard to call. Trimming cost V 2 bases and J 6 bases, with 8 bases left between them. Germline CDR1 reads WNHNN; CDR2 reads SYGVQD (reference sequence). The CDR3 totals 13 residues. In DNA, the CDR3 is TGCGCCAGCAGTGAGGGGATGGTCAATGAGCAGTTCTTC. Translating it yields CASSEGMVNEQFF.

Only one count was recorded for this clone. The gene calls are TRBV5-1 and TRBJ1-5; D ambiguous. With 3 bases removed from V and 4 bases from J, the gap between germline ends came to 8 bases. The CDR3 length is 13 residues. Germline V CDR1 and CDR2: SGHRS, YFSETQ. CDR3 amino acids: CASSSGGNQPQHF. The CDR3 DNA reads TGCGCCAGCAGCTCCGGCGGGAATCAGCCCCAGCATTTT.

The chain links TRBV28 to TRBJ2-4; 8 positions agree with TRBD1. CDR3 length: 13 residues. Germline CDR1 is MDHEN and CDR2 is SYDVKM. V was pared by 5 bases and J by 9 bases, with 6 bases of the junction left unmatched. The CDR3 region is CASSPTGARIQYF. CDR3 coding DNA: TGTGCCAGCAGTCCGACAGGGGCGCGCATTCAGTACTTC.

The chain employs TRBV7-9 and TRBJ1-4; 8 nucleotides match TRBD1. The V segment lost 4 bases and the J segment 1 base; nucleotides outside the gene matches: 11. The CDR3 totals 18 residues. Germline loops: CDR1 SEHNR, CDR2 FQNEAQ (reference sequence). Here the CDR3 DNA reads TGTGCCAGCAGCTCACGGACAGGGCGGAACGAAACTAATGAAAAACTGTTTTTT. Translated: CASSSRTGRNETNEKLFF.

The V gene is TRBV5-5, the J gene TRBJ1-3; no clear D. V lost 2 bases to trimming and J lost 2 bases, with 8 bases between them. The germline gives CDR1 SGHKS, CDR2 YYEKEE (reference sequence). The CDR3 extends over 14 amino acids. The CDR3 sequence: CASSLGTTGNTIYF. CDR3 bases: TGTGCCAGCAGCTTAGGCACAACTGGAAACACCATATATTTT.